The sequence of this T cell receptor beta chain was determined in a study of siplizumab effects on memory and regulatory T cells (dated by TCRdb to about 2019). With regard to the full study: The study examined how the anti-CD2 antibody siplizumab affects alloreactive T-cell subsets in allogeneic mixed lymphocyte reactions built from human PBMCs.

The CDR3 runs 13 amino acids, cysteine and phenylalanine included. Of all the DNA, just the CDR3 is kept, 39 bases in frame from base 1. CDR1 and CDR2 are drawn from the germline V gene: SGHVS, FQNEAQ. V is cut back by 5 bases and J by 8 bases, with 6 bases in the junction unmatched. In a few donor pairs, further sequencing was done on unstimulated CD8+ naive, CD4+ memory, CD8+ TEMRA, CD4+ naive and CD8+ effector memory subsets. TCRbeta CDR3 sequencing was performed on sorted unstimulated T cells and on proliferating T cells recovered from mixed lymphocyte reactions. Fresh whole blood from 9 to 11 HLA-typed healthy donors was used to isolate PBMCs. The method was the immunoSEQ multiplex PCR assay. The deep sequencing platform assayed about 10^5 TCR templates per sample. Genomic DNA extracted from sorted T cells was used for TCRbeta CDR3 sequencing. The published analysis was carried out like this. The R programming language was used for clonal analysis of TCRbeta CDR3 data. Alloreactive CD4+ and CD8+ clones were identified by comparing unstimulated samples to CFSE-low samples taken after the reaction. Regulatory or non-regulatory origin of alloreactive CD4+ clones was assigned by matching sequences to the sorted unstimulated Treg and non-Treg repertoires. TCRdb re-hosts the immuneACCESS table, in-frame sequences only. Its copies lack some clones; in the studies checked, an unresolved V gene accounts for under half of them, and the cause for the rest is not known. D and trimming come from the DNA, and the V and J calls and clone size come from that table. The sample records thousands of clones, just over 60% of which are singletons. Clones ranked in the top ten supply 15% of the sample.

Overall study results and their limits: Among mappable alloreactive CD4+ clones, an average Treg-derived fraction of about 70% was observed with siplizumab, compared with roughly 28% in control reactions. Compared with memory T cells, unstimulated naive T cells appeared more diverse, and naive cells seemed to make a substantial contribution to the alloresponse. Because sequences below about 10^-5 frequency were poorly captured, only a minor fraction of alloreactive clones could be mapped to unstimulated subsets. Whether proliferating Tregs from siplizumab cultures were suppressive was not functionally confirmed. The cumulative frequency of alloreactive sequences that could be traced back to unstimulated CD4+ memory T cells was significantly reduced by siplizumab. A naive or memory phenotype could not be assigned to roughly 80-97% of proliferating CD4+ or CD8+ clones.

As to this clone: The specificity of this receptor is unknown. Per-nucleotide qualities are absent, and no much larger clonotype sits a single base away.

The receptor chain draws on TRBV7-8 and TRBJ1-2, with 9 bases in between that match TRBD1. The specimen was effector memory CD8+ T cells sorted from blood. The label giving this sample's cell subset or site can be read as: unstimulated CD8+ effector memory T cells. The TCR sequence derives from a human donor in good health. In nucleotides, the sequence is TGTGCCAGCAGCCCTGGGACAGGGATCGGCTACACCTTC. This gives the protein CASSPGTGIGYTF.